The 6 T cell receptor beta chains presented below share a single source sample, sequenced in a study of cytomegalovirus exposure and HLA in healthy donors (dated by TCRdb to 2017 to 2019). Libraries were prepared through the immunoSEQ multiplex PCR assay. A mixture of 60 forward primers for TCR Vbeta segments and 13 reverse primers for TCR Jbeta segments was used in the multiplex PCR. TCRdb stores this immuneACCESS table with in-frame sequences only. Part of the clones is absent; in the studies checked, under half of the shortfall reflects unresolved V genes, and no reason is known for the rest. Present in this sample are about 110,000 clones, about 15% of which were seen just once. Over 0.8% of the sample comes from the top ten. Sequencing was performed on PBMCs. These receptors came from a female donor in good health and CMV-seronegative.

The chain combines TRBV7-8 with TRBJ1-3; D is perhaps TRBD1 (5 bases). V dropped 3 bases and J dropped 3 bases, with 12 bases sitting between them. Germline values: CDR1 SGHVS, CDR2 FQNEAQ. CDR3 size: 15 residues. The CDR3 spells CASSLRDSLGNTIYF. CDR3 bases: TGTGCCAGCAGCTTGCGAGACAGTCTTGGAAACACCATATATTTT.

The CDR3 is CAISESLIAPNTGELFF. CDR3 bases: TGTGCCATCAGTGAGTCTCTGATAGCGCCGAACACCGGGGAGCTGTTTTTT. The chain couples TRBV10-3 to TRBJ2-2, with D possibly matching TRBD2 (5 bases). V was pared by 0 bases and J by 0 bases, with 11 bases between. CDR3 size: 17 residues. From germline, CDR1 is ENHRY and CDR2 SYGVKD.

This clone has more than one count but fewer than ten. The CDR3: CATSGGLSGSYEQYF. The CDR3 DNA reads as TGTGCCACCAGTGGAGGGTTGTCAGGCTCCTACGAGCAGTACTTC. The chain couples TRBV15 to TRBJ2-7; perhaps TRBD2 as D (6 bases). Trimming removed 6 bases from V and 0 bases from J, with 15 bases in between. Germline assignment: CDR1 LNHNV and CDR2 YYDKDF (reference sequence). The CDR3 consists of 15 residues.

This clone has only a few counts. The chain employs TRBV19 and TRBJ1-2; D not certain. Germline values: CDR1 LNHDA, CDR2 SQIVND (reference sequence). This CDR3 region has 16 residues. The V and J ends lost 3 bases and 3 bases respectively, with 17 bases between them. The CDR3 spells CASSMGGSLSDYGYTF. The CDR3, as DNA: TGTGCCAGTAGTATGGGAGGCAGTCTTTCGGACTATGGCTACACCTTC.

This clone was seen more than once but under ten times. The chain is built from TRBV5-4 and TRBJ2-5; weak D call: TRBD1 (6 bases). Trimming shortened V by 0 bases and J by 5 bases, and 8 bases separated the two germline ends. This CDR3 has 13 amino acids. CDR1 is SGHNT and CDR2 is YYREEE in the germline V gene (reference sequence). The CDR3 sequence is CASSLGGHETQYF. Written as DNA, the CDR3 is TGTGCCAGCAGCTTGGGGGGGCATGAGACCCAGTACTTC.

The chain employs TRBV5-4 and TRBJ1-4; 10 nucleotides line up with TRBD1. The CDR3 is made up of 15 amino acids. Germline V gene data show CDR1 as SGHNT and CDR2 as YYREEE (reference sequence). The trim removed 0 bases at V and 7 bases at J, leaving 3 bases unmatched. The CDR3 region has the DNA TGTGCCAGCAGCTTGGGGGGGGACAGGGGTGAAAAACTGTTTTTT. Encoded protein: CASSLGGDRGEKLFF.